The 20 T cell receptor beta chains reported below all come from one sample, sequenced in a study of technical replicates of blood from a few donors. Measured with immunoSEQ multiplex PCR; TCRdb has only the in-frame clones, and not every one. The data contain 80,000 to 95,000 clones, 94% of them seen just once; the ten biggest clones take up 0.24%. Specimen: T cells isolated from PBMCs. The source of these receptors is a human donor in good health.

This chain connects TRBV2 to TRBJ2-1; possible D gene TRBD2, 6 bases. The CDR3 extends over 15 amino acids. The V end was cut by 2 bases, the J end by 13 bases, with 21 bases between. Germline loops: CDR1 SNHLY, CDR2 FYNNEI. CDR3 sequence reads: CASSEFRNVRDDQFF. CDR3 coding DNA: TGTGCCAGCAGTGAATTCCGCAATGTGCGGGACGACCAGTTCTTC.

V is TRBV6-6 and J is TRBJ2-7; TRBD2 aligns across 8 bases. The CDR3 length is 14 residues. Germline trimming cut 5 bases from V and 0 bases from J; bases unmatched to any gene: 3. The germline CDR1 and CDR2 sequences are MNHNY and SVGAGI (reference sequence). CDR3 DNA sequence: TGTGCCAGCAGTATTAGCGGGGTCTCCTACGAGCAGTACTTC. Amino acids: CASSISGVSYEQYF.

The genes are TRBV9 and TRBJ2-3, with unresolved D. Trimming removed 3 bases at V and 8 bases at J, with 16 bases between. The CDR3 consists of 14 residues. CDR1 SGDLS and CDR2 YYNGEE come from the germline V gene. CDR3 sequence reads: CASSAETSPSTQYF. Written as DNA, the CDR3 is TGTGCCAGCAGCGCCGAGACGAGCCCTAGTACGCAGTATTTT. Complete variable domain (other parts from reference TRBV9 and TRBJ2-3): DSGVTQTPKHLITATGQRVTLRCSPRSGDLSVYWYQQSLDQGLQFLIQYYNGEERAKGNILERFSAQQFPDLHSELNLSSLELGDSALYFCASSAETSPSTQYFGPGTRLTVL.

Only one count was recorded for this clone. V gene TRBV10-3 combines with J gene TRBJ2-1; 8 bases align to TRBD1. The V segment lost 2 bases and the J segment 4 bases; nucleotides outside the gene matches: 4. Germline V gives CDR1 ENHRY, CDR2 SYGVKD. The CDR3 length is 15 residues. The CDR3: CAISERQGNYNEQFF. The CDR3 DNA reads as TGTGCCATCAGTGAGCGACAGGGGAATTACAATGAGCAGTTCTTC.

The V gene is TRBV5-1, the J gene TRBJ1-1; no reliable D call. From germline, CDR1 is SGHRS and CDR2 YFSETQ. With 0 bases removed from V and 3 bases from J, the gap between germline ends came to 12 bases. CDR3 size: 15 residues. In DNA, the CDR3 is TGCGCCAGCAGCTTGGTGCTCCGTGGAGACACTGAAGCTTTCTTT. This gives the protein CASSLVLRGDTEAFF.

CDR3 amino acids: CASRTRRTDTQYF. The CDR3 DNA follows: TGTGCCAGCAGGACCAGGCGCACAGATACGCAGTATTTT. The chain recombines TRBV6-1 with TRBJ2-3; D is unclear. Between the trimmed V and J ends, which lost 6 bases and 1 base, there was a span of 8 bases. Looked up from germline, CDR1 is MNHNS and CDR2 is SASEGT. The CDR3 covers 13 residues.

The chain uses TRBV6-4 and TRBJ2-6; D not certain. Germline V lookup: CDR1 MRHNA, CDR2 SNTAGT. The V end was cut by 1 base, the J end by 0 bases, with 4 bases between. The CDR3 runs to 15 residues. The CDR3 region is CASSDFRSGANVLTF. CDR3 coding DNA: TGTGCCAGCAGTGACTTTCGCTCTGGGGCCAACGTCCTGACTTTC.

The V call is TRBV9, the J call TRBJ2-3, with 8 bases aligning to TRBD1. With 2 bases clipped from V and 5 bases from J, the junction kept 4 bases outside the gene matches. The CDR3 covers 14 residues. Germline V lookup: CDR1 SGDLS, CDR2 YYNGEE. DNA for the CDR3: TGTGCCAGCAGCGTGGGCAGGGGGCTAGATACGCAGTATTTT. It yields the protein CASSVGRGLDTQYF.

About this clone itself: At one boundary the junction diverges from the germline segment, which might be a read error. This CDR3 reads CASSNANTGKLFF. CDR3 DNA: TGTGCCAGCAGTAACGCTAACACCGGGAAGCTGTTTTTT. The rearrangement links TRBV25-1 to TRBJ2-2; possible D gene TRBD2, 5 bases. Per the germline V gene, CDR1 is MGHDK and CDR2 is SYGVNS. This CDR3 spans 13 amino acids.

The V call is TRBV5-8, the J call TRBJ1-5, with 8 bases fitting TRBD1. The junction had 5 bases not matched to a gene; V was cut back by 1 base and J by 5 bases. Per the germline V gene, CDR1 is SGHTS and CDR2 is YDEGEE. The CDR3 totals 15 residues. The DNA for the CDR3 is TGTGCCAGCAGCTTGAACAGGGGGGATGATCAGCCCCAGCATTTT. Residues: CASSLNRGDDQPQHF.

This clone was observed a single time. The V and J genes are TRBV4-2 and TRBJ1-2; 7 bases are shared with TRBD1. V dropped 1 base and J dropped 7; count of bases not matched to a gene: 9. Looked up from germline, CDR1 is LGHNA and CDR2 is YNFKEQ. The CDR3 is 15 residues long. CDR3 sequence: CASSQGLIGGIGYTF. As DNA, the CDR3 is TGTGCCAGCAGCCAAGGTCTCATAGGGGGCATTGGCTACACCTTC.

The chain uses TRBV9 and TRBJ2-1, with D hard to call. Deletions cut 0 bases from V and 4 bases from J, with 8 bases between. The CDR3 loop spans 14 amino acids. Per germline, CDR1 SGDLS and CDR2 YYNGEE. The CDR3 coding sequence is TGTGCCAGCAGCGTAGGGGCGACATACAATGAGCAGTTCTTC. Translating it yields CASSVGATYNEQFF.

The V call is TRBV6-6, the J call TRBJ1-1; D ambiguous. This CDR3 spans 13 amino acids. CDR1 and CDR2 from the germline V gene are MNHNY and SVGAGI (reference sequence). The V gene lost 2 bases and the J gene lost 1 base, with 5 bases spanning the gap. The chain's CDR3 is CASSYEANTEAFF. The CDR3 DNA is TGTGCCAGCAGTTACGAAGCGAACACTGAAGCTTTCTTT.

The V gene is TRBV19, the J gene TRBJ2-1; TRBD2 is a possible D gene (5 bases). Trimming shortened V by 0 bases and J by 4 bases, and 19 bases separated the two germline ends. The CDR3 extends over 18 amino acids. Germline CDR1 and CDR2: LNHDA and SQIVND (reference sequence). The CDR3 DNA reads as TGTGCCAGTAGTATAGATAGTGGTTTCTTGACGGGGTACAATGAGCAGTTCTTC. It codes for CASSIDSGFLTGYNEQFF.

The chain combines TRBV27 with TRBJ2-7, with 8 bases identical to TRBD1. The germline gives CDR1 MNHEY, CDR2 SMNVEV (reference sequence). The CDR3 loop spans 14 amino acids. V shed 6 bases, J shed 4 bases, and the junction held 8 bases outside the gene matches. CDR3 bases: TGTGCCAGCAGGGGGACAGGTCCACTTTACGAGCAGTACTTC. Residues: CASRGTGPLYEQYF.

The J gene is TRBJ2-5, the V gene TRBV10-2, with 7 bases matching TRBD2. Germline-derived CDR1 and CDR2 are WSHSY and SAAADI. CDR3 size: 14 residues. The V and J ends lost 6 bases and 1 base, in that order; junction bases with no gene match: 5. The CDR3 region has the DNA TGCGCCAGCAGACCCGGGACTACCCAAGAGACCCAGTACTTC. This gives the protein CASRPGTTQETQYF.

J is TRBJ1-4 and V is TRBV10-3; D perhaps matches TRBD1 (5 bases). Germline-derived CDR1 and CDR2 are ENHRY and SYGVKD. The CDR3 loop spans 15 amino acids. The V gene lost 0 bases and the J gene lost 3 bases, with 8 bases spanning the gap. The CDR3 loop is CAISESDRANEKLFF. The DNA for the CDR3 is TGTGCCATCAGTGAGTCTGACAGAGCTAATGAAAAACTGTTTTTT.

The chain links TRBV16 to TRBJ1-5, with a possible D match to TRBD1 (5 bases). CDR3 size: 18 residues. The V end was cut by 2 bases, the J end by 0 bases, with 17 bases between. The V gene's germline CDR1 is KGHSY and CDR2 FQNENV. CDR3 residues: CASSQTLLPGYSNQPQHF. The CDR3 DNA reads TGTGCCAGCAGCCAAACTCTTCTCCCAGGGTATAGCAATCAGCCCCAGCATTTT.

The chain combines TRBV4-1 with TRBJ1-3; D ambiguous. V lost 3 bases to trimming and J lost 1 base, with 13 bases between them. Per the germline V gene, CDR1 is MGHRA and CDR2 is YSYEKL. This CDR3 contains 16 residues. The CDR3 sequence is CASSQPTRESGNTIYF. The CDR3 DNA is TGCGCCAGCAGCCAGCCCACCCGGGAGTCTGGAAACACCATATATTTT.

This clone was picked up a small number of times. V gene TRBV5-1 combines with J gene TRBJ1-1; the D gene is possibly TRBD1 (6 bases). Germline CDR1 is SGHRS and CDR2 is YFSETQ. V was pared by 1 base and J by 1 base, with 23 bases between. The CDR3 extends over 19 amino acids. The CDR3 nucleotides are TGCGCCAGCAGCTTGAATCCGGTCAGGGGAAGTTTAGGGAACACTGAAGCTTTCTTT. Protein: CASSLNPVRGSLGNTEAFF.